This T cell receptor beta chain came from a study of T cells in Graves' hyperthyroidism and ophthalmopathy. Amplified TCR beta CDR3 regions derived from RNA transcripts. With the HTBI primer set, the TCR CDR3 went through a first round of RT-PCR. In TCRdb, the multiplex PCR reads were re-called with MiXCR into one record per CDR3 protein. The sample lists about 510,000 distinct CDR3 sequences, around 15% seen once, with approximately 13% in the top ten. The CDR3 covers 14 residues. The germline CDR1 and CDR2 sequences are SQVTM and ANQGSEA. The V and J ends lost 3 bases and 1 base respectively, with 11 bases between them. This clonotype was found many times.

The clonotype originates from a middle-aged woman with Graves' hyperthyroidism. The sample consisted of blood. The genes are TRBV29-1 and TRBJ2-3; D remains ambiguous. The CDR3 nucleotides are TGCAGCGTTGAGGGCAGTACCCGCACAGATACGCAGTATTTT. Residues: CSVEGSTRTDTQYF.